This TCR beta chain was obtained from a study of CD8+CD57+ T cells in acquired aplastic anemia. The CDR3 length is 17 residues. Trimming took 5 bases from V and 1 from J, leaving 20 bases between them. Germline-derived CDR1 and CDR2 are SGHVS and FQNEAQ. Ten or more counts support this clonotype. Genomic DNA acted as the template from which TCR beta VDJ combination and CDR3 sequence profiling were carried out. TCRdb reprocessed the reads via MiXCR and lists one record per CDR3 protein. The sample holds more than 200,000 distinct CDR3 sequences; around 50% are singletons and the top ten take 20%. Patients chosen for sequencing had shown CD8+CD57+ cell expansion by flow cytometry.

The clonotype was recovered from a human donor with aplastic anemia. The sequenced material came from sorted CD4+, CD8+, or CD8+CD57+ T cells (not recorded which) from PBMCs. The chain employs TRBV7-8 and TRBJ1-1; perhaps TRBD1 as D (5 bases). The CDR3 DNA is TGTGCCAGCAGCCGGGGGATTCCTTTGGGGTCGAACACTGAAGCTTTCTTT. It translates to CASSRGIPLGSNTEAFF.